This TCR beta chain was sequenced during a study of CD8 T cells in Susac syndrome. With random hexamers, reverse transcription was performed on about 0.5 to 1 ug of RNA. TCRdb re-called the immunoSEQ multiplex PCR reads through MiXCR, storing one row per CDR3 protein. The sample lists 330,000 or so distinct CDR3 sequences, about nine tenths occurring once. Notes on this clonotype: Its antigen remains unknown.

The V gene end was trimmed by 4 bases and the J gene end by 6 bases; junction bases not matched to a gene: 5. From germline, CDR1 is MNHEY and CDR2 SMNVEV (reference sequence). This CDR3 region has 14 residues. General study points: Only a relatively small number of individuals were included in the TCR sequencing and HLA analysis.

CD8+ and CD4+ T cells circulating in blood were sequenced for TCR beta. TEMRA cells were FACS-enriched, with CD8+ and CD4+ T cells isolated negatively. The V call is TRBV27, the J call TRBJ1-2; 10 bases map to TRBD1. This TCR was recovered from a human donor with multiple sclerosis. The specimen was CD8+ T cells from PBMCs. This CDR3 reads CASSSIGTGDGYTF. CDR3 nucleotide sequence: TGTGCCAGCAGTTCCATAGGGACAGGGGATGGCTACACCTTC.